What follows are 20 T cell receptor beta chains derived from one specimen sequenced in a study of blood T cell repertoires in COVID-19. TCRdb keeps only in-frame clones here, not all; method: immunoSEQ multiplex PCR. The repertoire holds about 140,000 clones, 84% seen once, with 8.5% to 9% in the top ten. Sequencing used peripheral blood. These receptor sequences come from a man aged 25 to 40 with COVID-19, enrolled during active disease.

This clone was detected ten times or more. The V and J genes are TRBV9 and TRBJ2-1; TRBD2 agrees at 12 bases. The trim removed 4 bases at V and 4 bases at J, leaving 3 bases unmatched. Per germline, CDR1 SGDLS and CDR2 YYNGEE. CDR3 length: 15 residues. The CDR3 sequence: CASSQTSGSYNEQFF. The DNA for the CDR3 is TGTGCCAGCAGCCAGACTAGCGGGAGTTACAATGAGCAGTTCTTC. The whole variable domain, filled in from reference TRBV9 and TRBJ2-1, reads DSGVTQTPKHLITATGQRVTLRCSPRSGDLSVYWYQQSLDQGLQFLIQYYNGEERAKGNILERFSAQQFPDLHSELNLSSLELGDSALYFCASSQTSGSYNEQFFGPGTRLTVL.

This chain links TRBV12-2 with TRBJ2-7; the table's D call TRBD1 went unverified against the DNA. TRBV12-2 is flagged as a pseudogene. This CDR3 is 15 amino acids long. In DNA, the CDR3 is TGTGCAAGTCGCCTACAGGCCGGGACAGGCTACGAGCAGTACTTC. It is translated as CASRLQAGTGYEQYF.

This chain links TRBV4-1 with TRBJ2-3; D is perhaps TRBD2 (6 bases). Trimming left V 1 base short and J 2 bases short, with 10 bases between. CDR1 and CDR2 from the germline V gene are MGHRA and YSYEKL. This CDR3 contains 15 residues. The CDR3 sequence: CASSQGGTDTDTQYF. The CDR3 DNA reads TGCGCCAGCAGCCAAGGCGGGACCGACACAGATACGCAGTATTTT.

The CDR3 loop reads CASSFSGENEKLFF. CDR3 coding DNA: TGTGCCAGCAGTTTTTCCGGGGAGAATGAAAAACTGTTTTTT. The chain uses TRBV28 and TRBJ1-4; D is unresolved. Trimming removed 3 bases at V and 5 bases at J, with 10 bases between. This CDR3 comprises 14 residues. Germline V gene sequence: CDR1 MDHEN, CDR2 SYDVKM. Together with reference TRBV28 and TRBJ1-4, the CDR3 gives the full variable domain: DVKVTQSSRYLVKRTGEKVFLECVQDMDHENMFWYRQDPGLGLRLIYFSYDVKMKEKGDIPEGYSVSREKKERFSLILESASTNQTSMYLCASSFSGENEKLFFGSGTQLSVL.

J is TRBJ2-7 and V is TRBV28; perhaps TRBD1 as D (5 bases). V lost 1 base and J 5 bases, leaving 9 bases between the germline ends. The CDR3 consists of 13 residues. The germline CDR1 and CDR2 sequences are MDHEN and SYDVKM. This CDR3 is CASSLSWGHEQYF. The CDR3 DNA reads TGTGCCAGCAGTTTATCTTGGGGCCACGAGCAGTACTTC.

The rearrangement uses TRBV3-1 (or the pseudogene TRBV3-2) and TRBJ1-4; 7 bases align to TRBD1. V lost 1 base to trimming and J lost 6 bases; unmatched junction nucleotides: 5. From germline, CDR1 is LGHDT and CDR2 YNNKEL (reference sequence). The CDR3 runs to 15 residues. CDR3 DNA: TGTGCCAGCAGCCAAGGGGACAGCCTGTATGAAAAACTGTTTTTT. Translating it yields CASSQGDSLYEKLFF.

This rearrangement joins TRBV6-4 to TRBJ2-3, with 7 positions matching TRBD1. The CDR3 contains 15 residues. J gave up 1 base and V 5 bases, and 6 bases lay outside the gene matches. The germline V gene has CDR1 MRHNA and CDR2 SNTAGT. This CDR3 is CASSPHRGGTDTQYF. CDR3 in DNA: TGTGCCAGCAGTCCTCACAGGGGAGGCACAGATACGCAGTATTTT.

The rearrangement joins TRBV19 to TRBJ2-1, with a weak D call TRBD2 (5 bases). The CDR3 is 14 amino acids. Trimming shortened V by 5 bases and J by 10 bases, and 18 bases separated the two germline ends. Looked up from germline, CDR1 is LNHDA and CDR2 is SQIVND (reference sequence). The CDR3 sequence: CASSFSGSASEQFF. As DNA, the CDR3 is TGTGCCAGTAGTTTCAGCGGTTCGGCAAGCGAGCAGTTCTTC.

The V call is TRBV9, the J call TRBJ2-6; D gene unclear. The CDR3 sequence is 15 residues long. The germline V gene encodes CDR1 SGDLS and CDR2 YYNGEE. V was shortened by 0 bases and J by 3 bases, with 7 bases between the two germline ends. The CDR3: CASSVAGFGANVLTF. The CDR3 region has the DNA TGTGCCAGCAGCGTAGCCGGGTTTGGGGCCAACGTCCTGACTTTC. The whole variable domain, filled in from reference TRBV9 and TRBJ2-6, reads DSGVTQTPKHLITATGQRVTLRCSPRSGDLSVYWYQQSLDQGLQFLIQYYNGEERAKGNILERFSAQQFPDLHSELNLSSLELGDSALYFCASSVAGFGANVLTFGAGSRLTVL.

The chain recombines TRBV19 with TRBJ1-4; 10 nucleotides align to TRBD1. The V gene's germline CDR1 is LNHDA and CDR2 SQIVND (reference sequence). The CDR3 covers 15 residues. Trimming cost V 7 bases and J 7 bases; bases outside gene matches: 9. The CDR3 sequence: CASKRQGAGGEKLFF. The CDR3 coding sequence is TGTGCCAGTAAAAGACAGGGGGCCGGGGGTGAAAAACTGTTTTTT. Drawing the rest from reference TRBV19 and TRBJ1-4, the complete variable domain is DGGITQSPKYLFRKEGQNVTLSCEQNLNHDAMYWYRQDPGQGLRLIYYSQIVNDFQKGDIAEGYSVSREKKESFPLTVTSAQKNPTAFYLCASKRQGAGGEKLFFGSGTQLSVL.

V usage is TRBV19 and J usage is TRBJ2-6; D not certain. The CDR3 runs 17 residues. Deletions cut 2 bases from V and 0 bases from J, with 11 bases between. CDR1 is LNHDA and CDR2 is SQIVND in the germline V gene (reference sequence). The chain's CDR3 is CASSITGRSSGANVLTF. Written as DNA, the CDR3 is TGTGCCAGTAGTATAACGGGTCGGAGCTCTGGGGCCAACGTCCTGACTTTC.

J is TRBJ2-5 and V is TRBV24-1; 9 bases map to TRBD1. The CDR3 extends over 15 amino acids. J was trimmed by 5 bases and V by 1 base; bases with no gene match: 4. Per germline, CDR1 KGHDR and CDR2 SFDVKD. The CDR3 sequence is CATSDLAGTGETQYF. The CDR3 coding sequence is TGTGCCACCAGTGATTTAGCCGGGACAGGGGAGACCCAGTACTTC.

This clone has only a few counts. V is TRBV5-1 and J is TRBJ2-3, with 9 bases identical to TRBD2. With 5 bases clipped from V and 6 bases from J, the junction kept 7 bases outside the gene matches. This CDR3 is built from 14 residues. Germline V lookup: CDR1 SGHRS, CDR2 YFSETQ. In nucleotides, the CDR3 is TGCGCCAGCAGGGTAGCGGGAGTAAGGGATACGCAGTATTTT. Translation: CASRVAGVRDTQYF. Full variable domain (missing parts from reference TRBV5-1 and TRBJ2-3): KAGVTQTPRYLIKTRGQQVTLSCSPISGHRSVSWYQQTPGQGLQFLFEYFSETQRNKGNFPGRFSGRQFSNSRSEMNVSTLELGDSALYLCASRVAGVRDTQYFGPGTRLTVL.

This chain uses TRBV19 with TRBJ1-4; maybe TRBD1 (5 bases). Trimming took off 3 bases at V and 7 bases at J, with 12 bases between the two ends. This CDR3 has 14 amino acids. CDR1 is LNHDA, CDR2 SQIVND, per germline (reference sequence). The CDR3 sequence is CASSITGVSEKLFF. In DNA form, the CDR3 reads TGTGCCAGTAGTATTACGGGGGTCTCTGAAAAACTGTTTTTT.

The chain is built from TRBV7-2 and TRBJ2-1, with a tentative D call TRBD1 (6 bases). Looked up from germline, CDR1 is SGHTA and CDR2 is FQGNSA. Trimming removed 5 bases at V and 4 bases at J, with 9 bases between. The CDR3 is made up of 13 amino acids. This CDR3 reads CASSPGTYNEQFF. CDR3 nucleotide sequence: TGTGCCAGCAGCCCAGGGACATACAATGAGCAGTTCTTC. Full variable domain (outside the CDR3, taken from reference TRBV7-2 and TRBJ2-1): GAGVSQSPSNKVTEKGKDVELRCDPISGHTALYWYRQSLGQGLEFLIYFQGNSAPDKSGLPSDRFSAERTGGSVSTLTIQRTQQEDSAVYLCASSPGTYNEQFFGPGTRLTVL.

This clone has only a few counts. This sequence joins TRBV2 and TRBJ1-2, with D possibly being TRBD1 (5 bases). Deletions cut 4 bases from V and 4 bases from J, with 13 bases between. Germline V CDR1 and CDR2: SNHLY, FYNNEI. This CDR3 is built from 14 residues. The DNA for the CDR3 is TGTGCCAGCAGTGTTCAGGGCCAAATCTATGGCTACACCTTC. Translated: CASSVQGQIYGYTF.

Only one count was recorded for this clone. The V gene is TRBV29-1, the J gene TRBJ1-1; 7 positions agree with TRBD1. The germline gives CDR1 SQVTM, CDR2 ANQGSEA. CDR3 size: 14 residues. V was clipped by 7 bases and J by 3 bases; unmatched bases: 11. The CDR3 is CSAADRAGDTEAFF. The CDR3 DNA is TGCAGCGCCGCCGACAGGGCAGGGGACACTGAAGCTTTCTTT. Full variable domain (outside the CDR3, taken from reference TRBV29-1 and TRBJ1-1): SAVISQKPSRDICQRGTSLTIQCQVDSQVTMMFWYRQQPGQSLTLIATANQGSEATYESGFVIDKFPISRPNLTFSTLTVSNMSPEDSSIYLCSAADRAGDTEAFFGQGTRLTVV.

The V call is TRBV30, the J call TRBJ1-6; 7 bases are a match to TRBD1. Germline V gene data show CDR1 as GTSNPN and CDR2 as SVGIG (reference sequence). The CDR3 has 13 amino acids. V lost 1 base, J lost 12 bases, and 6 bases stayed unmatched. The CDR3 reads CAWSGETGIPLHF. CDR3 sequence (DNA): TGTGCCTGGAGTGGTGAGACAGGGATACCCCTCCACTTT.

This chain joins TRBV28 and TRBJ1-2, with 8 bases fitting TRBD1. Trimming at V came to 6 bases and at J to 11 bases, leaving 17 bases not matched to a gene. The CDR3 spans 15 residues. Germline CDR1 is MDHEN and CDR2 is SYDVKM. CDR3 residues: CASSPAGTGGRGYTF. The CDR3 DNA follows: TGTGCCAGCAGCCCCGCCGGGACAGGCGGTAGAGGGTACACCTTC.

The rearrangement uses TRBV7-8 and TRBJ2-1, with D possibly matching TRBD2 (6 bases). In germline, CDR1 is SGHVS, CDR2 FQNEAQ. Trimming cost V 0 bases and J 3 bases, with 9 bases left between them. The CDR3 spans 15 residues. CDR3 sequence: CASSLAVADYNEQFF. The CDR3 nucleotides read TGTGCCAGCAGCTTAGCGGTAGCGGACTACAATGAGCAGTTCTTC.